These 26 T cell receptor beta chains share one sample of origin, sequenced in a study of T cell responses to AZD1222 COVID-19 vaccine. The protocol was immunoSEQ multiplex PCR, while the TCRdb copy is restricted to in-frame clones and leaves out a portion. The sample contains 130,000 to 150,000 clones, 85% to 95% of which appear only once. This specimen consisted of peripheral blood, obtained on day 0 of AZD1222 vaccination. The receptors come from an adult in good health.

This clone came up once. This sequence joins TRBV19 and TRBJ2-1, with D possibly being TRBD1 (6 bases). Germline V lookup: CDR1 LNHDA, CDR2 SQIVND (reference sequence). V lost 6 bases and J lost 6, with 27 bases in between. This CDR3 has 18 residues. CDR3 region: CASSHNVPNPGQFNEQFF. CDR3 nucleotides: TGTGCCAGTAGCCATAATGTCCCTAATCCGGGACAATTCAATGAGCAGTTCTTC.

The chain recombines TRBV14 with TRBJ2-1; D is ambiguous. The CDR3 is 16 amino acids. Germline V gene lookup returns CDR1 SGHDN and CDR2 FVKESK. Trimming shortened V by 2 bases and J by 0 bases, and 11 bases separated the two germline ends. DNA for the CDR3: TGTGCCAGCAGCCAACTTCCCCGGAGCTCCTACAATGAGCAGTTCTTC. It is translated as CASSQLPRSSYNEQFF.

This chain uses TRBV6-5 with TRBJ1-5, with TRBD1 matching 7 bases. From germline, CDR1 is MNHEY and CDR2 SVGAGI. The V and J ends lost 4 bases and 3 bases, in that order; junction bases with no gene match: 6. This CDR3 comprises 15 residues. CDR3: CASSSLTGNNQPQHF. Here the CDR3 DNA reads TGTGCCAGCAGTTCCCTGACAGGGAACAATCAGCCCCAGCATTTT.

The gene calls are TRBV20-1 and TRBJ1-1, with 10 bases that match TRBD1. Per the germline V gene, CDR1 is DFQATT and CDR2 is SNEGSKA (reference sequence). The CDR3 covers 11 residues. CDR3 bases: TGCAGGGACAGGGGGGACACTGAAGCTTTCTTT. Protein sequence: CRDRGDTEAFF.

The chain has TRBV5-4 and TRBJ2-7; TRBD2 agrees at 10 bases. V was clipped by 1 base and J by 4 bases; unmatched bases: 8. Per germline, CDR1 SGHNT and CDR2 YYREEE (reference sequence). The CDR3 sequence is 16 residues long. CDR3 residues: CASSLRTSGGLYEQYF. The DNA for the CDR3 is TGTGCCAGCAGCTTGAGGACTAGCGGAGGCTTGTACGAGCAGTACTTC.

This clone has a single count. This rearrangement joins TRBV5-1 to TRBJ1-4, with D hard to call. Germline V gives CDR1 SGHRS, CDR2 YFSETQ. CDR3 length: 15 residues. V gave up 1 base and J gave up 0 bases, with 7 bases separating them. The CDR3 DNA sequence: TGCGCCAGCAGCTTGTCGGGGACAACTAATGAAAAACTGTTTTTT. It specifies CASSLSGTTNEKLFF. The full variable domain, with the rest looked up from reference TRBV5-1 and TRBJ1-4, is KAGVTQTPRYLIKTRGQQVTLSCSPISGHRSVSWYQQTPGQGLQFLFEYFSETQRNKGNFPGRFSGRQFSNSRSEMNVSTLELGDSALYLCASSLSGTTNEKLFFGSGTQLSVL.

This chain links TRBV6-5 with TRBJ1-1, with D unresolved. The V end was cut by 0 bases, the J end by 5 bases, with 10 bases between. The germline gives CDR1 MNHEY, CDR2 SVGAGI. The CDR3 spans 14 residues. CDR3 sequence reads: CASSYSGRRTEAFF. The CDR3 DNA reads TGTGCCAGCAGTTACTCGGGCAGGAGGACTGAAGCTTTCTTT.

The chain couples TRBV6-5 to TRBJ1-3; D gene ambiguous. Trimming cost V 5 bases and J 1 base, with 9 bases left between them. The CDR3 is 14 residues long. Germline V gives CDR1 MNHEY, CDR2 SVGAGI. The CDR3 sequence is CASSRTASGNTIYF. The CDR3 DNA reads as TGTGCCAGCAGTCGGACGGCGTCTGGAAACACCATATATTTT.

The V call is TRBV9, the J call TRBJ1-1, with a possible D match to TRBD1 (5 bases). Germline V gene data show CDR1 as SGDLS and CDR2 as YYNGEE. There are 14 residues in the CDR3. The V gene lost 4 bases and the J gene lost 1 base, with 11 bases spanning the gap. The CDR3 DNA sequence: TGTGCCAGCAGCCGGACACTTCAGAACACTGAAGCTTTCTTT. It translates to CASSRTLQNTEAFF.

The rearrangement links TRBV5-1 to TRBJ2-5; 7 bases align to TRBD2. The CDR3 runs 14 residues. CDR1 SGHRS and CDR2 YFSETQ come from the germline V gene. Germline trimming cut 4 bases from V and 4 bases from J; bases unmatched to any gene: 7. The CDR3 sequence is CASSPGGGSETQYF. In DNA form, the CDR3 reads TGCGCCAGCAGCCCTGGGGGGGGATCAGAGACCCAGTACTTC.

V and J are TRBV4-1 and TRBJ1-4; 8 bases match TRBD1. J was trimmed by 6 bases and V by 4 bases; bases with no gene match: 7. Germline CDR1 MGHRA, CDR2 YSYEKL. The CDR3 contains 15 residues. CDR3 sequence: CASSPPQGAYEKLFF. The CDR3, as DNA: TGCGCCAGCAGCCCCCCCCAGGGGGCGTATGAAAAACTGTTTTTT.

J is TRBJ2-1 and V is TRBV6-6, with TRBD2 matching 8 bases. V shed 3 bases, J shed 3 bases, and the junction held 4 bases outside the gene matches. CDR3 length: 15 amino acids. Germline CDR1 and CDR2: MNHNY and SVGAGI (reference sequence). The CDR3 region is CASSYGLAFYNEQFF. The CDR3 DNA is TGTGCCAGCAGTTATGGACTAGCTTTCTACAATGAGCAGTTCTTC.

V gene TRBV5-4 combines with J gene TRBJ2-1, with 9 bases lining up with TRBD2. The CDR3 loop spans 15 amino acids. CDR1 and CDR2 from the germline V gene are SGHNT and YYREEE (reference sequence). The V gene end was trimmed by 2 bases and the J gene end by 2 bases; junction bases not matched to a gene: 2. The DNA of the CDR3 is TGTGCCAGCAGCTTACGCGGGGGGGCCTACAATGAGCAGTTCTTC. Amino acid sequence: CASSLRGGAYNEQFF.

The chain couples TRBV6-6 to TRBJ2-1; D is unresolved. Germline V CDR1 and CDR2: MNHNY, SVGAGI (reference sequence). The V end was cut by 5 bases, the J end by 4 bases, with 6 bases between. This CDR3 has 12 amino acids. The CDR3 DNA is TGTGCCAGCAGTACACTATACAATGAGCAGTTCTTC. Translating gives CASSTLYNEQFF.

This clone was seen once. This rearrangement joins TRBV5-1 to TRBJ2-3; D gene unclear. CDR1 and CDR2 from the germline V gene are SGHRS and YFSETQ. This CDR3 has 15 residues. The V end lost 0 bases, the J end lost 1 base, and 9 bases lay between the germline ends. The CDR3 loop is CASSLEGVGTDTQYF. The DNA of the CDR3 is TGCGCCAGCAGCTTGGAAGGTGTTGGCACAGATACGCAGTATTTT.

The CDR3 region has the DNA TGTGCCAGCTCACCCTTACAGGCCTACAATGAGCAGTTCTTC. This sequence encodes CASSPLQAYNEQFF. The gene calls are TRBV18 and TRBJ2-1; tentative D call: TRBD1 (5 bases). The CDR3 has 14 residues. Trimming shortened V by 3 bases and J by 2 bases, and 8 bases separated the two germline ends. Per the germline V gene, CDR1 is KGHSH and CDR2 is LQKENI. The full variable domain, with the rest looked up from reference TRBV18 and TRBJ2-1, is NAGVMQNPRHLVRRRGQEARLRCSPMKGHSHVYWYRQLPEEGLKFMVYLQKENIIDESGMPKERFSAEFPKEGPSILRIQQVVRGDSAAYFCASSPLQAYNEQFFGPGTRLTVL.

This rearrangement joins TRBV12-3 or TRBV12-4 to TRBJ1-1; no clear D gene. Trimming took off 6 bases at V and 7 bases at J, with 12 bases between the two ends. This CDR3 spans 12 amino acids. CDR3 sequence (DNA): TGTGCCAGCAGGCAAAGACGGATTGAAGCTTTCTTT. Protein product: CASRQRRIEAFF.

The V gene is TRBV4-1, the J gene TRBJ1-1; tentative D call: TRBD1 (6 bases). CDR1 and CDR2 (germline): MGHRA, YSYEKL. Between the trimmed V and J ends, which lost 5 bases and 1 base, there was a span of 8 bases. The CDR3 loop spans 13 amino acids. Here the CDR3 reads CASSRTENTEAFF. The CDR3 DNA sequence: TGCGCCAGCAGCAGGACAGAGAACACTGAAGCTTTCTTT.

The chain combines TRBV14 with TRBJ2-3; tentatively, D is TRBD2 (5 bases). V lost 3 bases, J lost 3 bases, and 19 bases lay in between. The germline CDR1 and CDR2 sequences are SGHDN and FVKESK. This CDR3 comprises 17 residues. The CDR3 region is CASSQGSPGQVTDTQYF. CDR3 sequence (DNA): TGTGCCAGCAGCCAGGGGAGTCCGGGCCAAGTTACAGATACGCAGTATTTT.

This rearrangement joins TRBV7-3 to TRBJ1-5; tentatively, D is TRBD1 (5 bases). CDR3 length: 16 residues. Trimming left V 2 bases short and J 3 bases short, with 14 bases between. Germline V CDR1 and CDR2: SGHTA, FQGTGA. CDR3 nucleotide sequence: TGTGCCAGCAGCTTATTTGTTAGACAGAACAATCAGCCCCAGCATTTT. Translating gives CASSLFVRQNNQPQHF.

The chain joins TRBV29-1 to TRBJ1-5, with 9 bases fitting TRBD1. Trimming took 4 bases from V and 6 from J; bases not matched to a gene: 4. Germline V gives CDR1 SQVTM, CDR2 ANQGSEA. The CDR3 is 13 residues long. This chain's CDR3 is CSVGWDRVQPQHF. Written as DNA, the CDR3 is TGCAGCGTTGGGTGGGACAGGGTTCAGCCCCAGCATTTT.

This sequence joins TRBV6-5 and TRBJ2-7, with 7 bases fitting TRBD1. Germline assignment: CDR1 MNHEY and CDR2 SVGAGI. V trimming: 4 bases; J trimming: 5 bases; junction bases outside the gene matches: 11. The CDR3 is 15 amino acids. The CDR3 region is CASSSPRQGLNEQYF. The CDR3 bases are TGTGCCAGCAGTTCCCCTCGACAGGGATTAAACGAGCAGTACTTC.

This chain links TRBV27 with TRBJ2-3; D is uncertain. Deletions cut 3 bases from V and 6 bases from J, with 13 bases between. CDR3 size: 14 residues. Germline assignment: CDR1 MNHEY and CDR2 SMNVEV (reference sequence). CDR3 loop: CASSFQVSADTQYF. CDR3 nucleotides: TGTGCCAGCAGTTTCCAGGTGTCGGCGGATACGCAGTATTTT.

The V and J genes are TRBV10-1 and TRBJ2-1, with TRBD2 matching 10 bases. The J segment lost 0 bases and the V segment lost 4 bases, leaving 3 bases of the junction unmatched. Germline CDR1 WNHNN, CDR2 SYGVQD (reference sequence). The CDR3 is 16 amino acids. The chain's CDR3 is CASSVERGGSYNEQFF. CDR3 bases: TGCGCCAGCAGTGTCGAGCGGGGGGGCTCCTACAATGAGCAGTTCTTC.

V is TRBV6-1 and J is TRBJ2-1, with 13 bases fitting TRBD2. Germline assignment: CDR1 MNHNS and CDR2 SASEGT. J gave up 6 bases and V 4 bases, and 6 bases lay outside the gene matches. The CDR3 totals 16 residues. CDR3: CASSARTSGSLNEQFF. The CDR3 DNA reads TGTGCCAGCAGTGCCAGGACTAGCGGGAGTCTCAATGAGCAGTTCTTC.

This chain uses TRBV3-1 (or the pseudogene TRBV3-2) with TRBJ1-1; 8 positions match TRBD1. Trimming cost V 4 bases and J 4 bases; bases outside gene matches: 11. CDR1 LGHDT and CDR2 YNNKEL come from the germline V gene (reference sequence). The CDR3 runs 16 residues. CDR3 region: CASSPHPGQGLTEAFF. The CDR3 DNA reads as TGTGCCAGCAGCCCCCACCCCGGACAGGGCCTCACTGAAGCTTTCTTT.